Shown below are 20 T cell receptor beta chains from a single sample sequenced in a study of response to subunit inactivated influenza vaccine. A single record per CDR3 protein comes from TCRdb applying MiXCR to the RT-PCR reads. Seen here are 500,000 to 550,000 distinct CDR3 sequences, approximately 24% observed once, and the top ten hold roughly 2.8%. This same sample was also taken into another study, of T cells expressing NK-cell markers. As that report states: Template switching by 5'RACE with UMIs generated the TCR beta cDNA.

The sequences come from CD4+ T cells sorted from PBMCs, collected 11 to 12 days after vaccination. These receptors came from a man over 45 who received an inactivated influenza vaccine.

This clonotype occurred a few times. The CDR3 DNA reads TGTGCCAGCATCCGGGACAGGGACTACAATGAGCAGTTCTTC. Its translation: CASIRDRDYNEQFF. The chain is built from TRBV6-1 and TRBJ2-1; 9 bases match TRBD1. The junction had 4 bases not matched to a gene; V was cut back by 7 bases and J by 3 bases. The CDR3 spans 14 residues. Germline CDR1 is MNHNS and CDR2 is SASEGT.

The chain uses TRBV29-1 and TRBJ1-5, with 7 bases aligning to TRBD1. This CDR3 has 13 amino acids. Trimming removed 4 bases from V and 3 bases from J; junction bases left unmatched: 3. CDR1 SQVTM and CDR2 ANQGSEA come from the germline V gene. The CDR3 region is CSVGQGVNQPQHF. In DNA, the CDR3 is TGCAGCGTTGGACAGGGAGTCAATCAGCCCCAGCATTTT.

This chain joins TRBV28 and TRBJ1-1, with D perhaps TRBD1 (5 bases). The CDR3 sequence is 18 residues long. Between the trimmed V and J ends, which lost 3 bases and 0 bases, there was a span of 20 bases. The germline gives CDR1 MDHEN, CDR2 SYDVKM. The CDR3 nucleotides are TGTGCCAGCAGTTTGGGACGGAGGAGTACCACCATGAACACTGAAGCTTTCTTT. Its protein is CASSLGRRSTTMNTEAFF.

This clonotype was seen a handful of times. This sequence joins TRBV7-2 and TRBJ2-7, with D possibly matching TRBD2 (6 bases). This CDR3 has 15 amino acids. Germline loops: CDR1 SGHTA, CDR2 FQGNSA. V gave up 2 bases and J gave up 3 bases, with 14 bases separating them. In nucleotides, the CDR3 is TGTGCCAGCAGCTTATGGGCGGGTAGCGGCTACGAGCAGTACTTC. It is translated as CASSLWAGSGYEQYF.

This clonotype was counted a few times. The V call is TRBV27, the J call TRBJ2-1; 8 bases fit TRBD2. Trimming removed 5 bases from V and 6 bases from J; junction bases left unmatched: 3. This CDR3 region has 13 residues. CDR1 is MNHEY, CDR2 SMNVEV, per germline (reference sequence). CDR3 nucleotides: TGTGCCAGCAGTCCGGGACTAGTCAATGAGCAGTTCTTC. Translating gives CASSPGLVNEQFF.

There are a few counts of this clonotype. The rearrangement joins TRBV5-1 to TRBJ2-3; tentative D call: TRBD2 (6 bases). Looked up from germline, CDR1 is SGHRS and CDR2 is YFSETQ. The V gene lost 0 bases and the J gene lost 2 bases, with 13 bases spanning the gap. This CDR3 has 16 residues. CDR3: CASSLASRGTTDTQYF. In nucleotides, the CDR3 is TGCGCCAGCAGCTTGGCCTCGCGGGGCACCACAGATACGCAGTATTTT.

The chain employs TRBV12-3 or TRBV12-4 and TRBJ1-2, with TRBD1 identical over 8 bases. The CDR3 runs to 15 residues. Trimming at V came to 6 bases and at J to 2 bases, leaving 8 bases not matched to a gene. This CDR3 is CASRQNRGGNYGYTF. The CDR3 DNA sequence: TGTGCCAGCAGACAAAACAGGGGGGGGAACTATGGCTACACCTTC.

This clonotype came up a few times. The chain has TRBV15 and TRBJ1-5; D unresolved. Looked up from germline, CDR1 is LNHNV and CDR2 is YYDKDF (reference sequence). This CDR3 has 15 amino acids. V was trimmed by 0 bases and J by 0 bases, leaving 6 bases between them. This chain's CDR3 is CATSREFYSNQPQHF. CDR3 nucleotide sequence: TGTGCCACCAGCAGAGAGTTTTATAGCAATCAGCCCCAGCATTTT.

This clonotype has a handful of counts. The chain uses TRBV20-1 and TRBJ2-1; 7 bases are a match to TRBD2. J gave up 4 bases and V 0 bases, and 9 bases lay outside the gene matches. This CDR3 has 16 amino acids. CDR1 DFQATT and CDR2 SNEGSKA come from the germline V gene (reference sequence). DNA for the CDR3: TGCAGTGCTAGAGAGAGCGCGCGGGGAGGGTACAATGAGCAGTTCTTC. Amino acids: CSARESARGGYNEQFF.

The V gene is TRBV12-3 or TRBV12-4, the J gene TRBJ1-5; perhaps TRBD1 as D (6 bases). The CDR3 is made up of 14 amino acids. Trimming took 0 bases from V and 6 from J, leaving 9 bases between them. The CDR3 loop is CASSLARGIQPQHF. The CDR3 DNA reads TGTGCCAGCAGTTTAGCGAGGGGGATTCAGCCCCAGCATTTT.

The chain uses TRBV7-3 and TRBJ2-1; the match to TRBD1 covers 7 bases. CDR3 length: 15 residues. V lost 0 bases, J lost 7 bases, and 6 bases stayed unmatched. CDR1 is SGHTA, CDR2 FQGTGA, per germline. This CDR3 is CASSLTRDRENEQFF. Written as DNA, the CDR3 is TGTGCCAGCAGCTTAACTCGTGACAGGGAGAATGAGCAGTTCTTC.

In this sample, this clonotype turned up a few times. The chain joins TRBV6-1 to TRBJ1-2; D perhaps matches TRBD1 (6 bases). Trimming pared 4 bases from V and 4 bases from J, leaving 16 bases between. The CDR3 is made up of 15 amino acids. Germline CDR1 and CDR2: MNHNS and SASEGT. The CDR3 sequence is CASSGTDRRVYGYTF. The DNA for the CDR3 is TGTGCCAGCAGTGGAACGGACAGAAGGGTCTATGGCTACACCTTC.

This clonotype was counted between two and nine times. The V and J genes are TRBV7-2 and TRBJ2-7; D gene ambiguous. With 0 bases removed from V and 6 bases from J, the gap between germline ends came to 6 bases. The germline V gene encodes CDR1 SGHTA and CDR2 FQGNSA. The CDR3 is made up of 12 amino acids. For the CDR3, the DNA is TGTGCCAGCAGCTTAGCTGGGTTCGAGCAGTACTTC. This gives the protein CASSLAGFEQYF.

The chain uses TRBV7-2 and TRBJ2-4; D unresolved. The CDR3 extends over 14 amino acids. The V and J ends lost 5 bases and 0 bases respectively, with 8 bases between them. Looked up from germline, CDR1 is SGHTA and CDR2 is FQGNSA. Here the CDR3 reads CASSPSEAKNIQYF. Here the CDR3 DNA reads TGTGCCAGCAGCCCGTCAGAAGCCAAAAACATTCAGTACTTC.

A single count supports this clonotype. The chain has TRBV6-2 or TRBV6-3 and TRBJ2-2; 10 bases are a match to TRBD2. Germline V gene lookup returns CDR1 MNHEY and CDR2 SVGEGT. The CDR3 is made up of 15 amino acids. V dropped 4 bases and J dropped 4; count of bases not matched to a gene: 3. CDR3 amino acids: CASSLAGGPTGELFF. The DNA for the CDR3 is TGTGCCAGCAGTTTAGCGGGAGGCCCCACCGGGGAGCTGTTTTTT.

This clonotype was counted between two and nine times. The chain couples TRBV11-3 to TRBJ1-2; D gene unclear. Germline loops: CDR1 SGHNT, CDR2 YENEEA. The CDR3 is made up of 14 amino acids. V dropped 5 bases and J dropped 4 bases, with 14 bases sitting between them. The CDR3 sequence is CASSRRRVAYGYTF. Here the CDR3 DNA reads TGTGCCAGCAGCCGCCGTCGGGTTGCCTATGGCTACACCTTC.

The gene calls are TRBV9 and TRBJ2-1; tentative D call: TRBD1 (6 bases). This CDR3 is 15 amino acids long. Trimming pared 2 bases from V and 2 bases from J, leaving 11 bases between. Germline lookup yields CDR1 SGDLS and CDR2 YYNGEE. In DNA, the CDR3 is TGTGCCAGCAGCGTGGACGGACAGACCTACAATGAGCAGTTCTTC. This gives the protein CASSVDGQTYNEQFF.

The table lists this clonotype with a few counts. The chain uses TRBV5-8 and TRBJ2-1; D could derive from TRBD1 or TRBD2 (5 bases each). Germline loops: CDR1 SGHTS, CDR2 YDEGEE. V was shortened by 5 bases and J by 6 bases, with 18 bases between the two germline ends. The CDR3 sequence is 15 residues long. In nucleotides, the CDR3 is TGTGCCAGCAGTGGCCGGGGCTACAAAGCCAATGAGCAGTTCTTC. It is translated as CASSGRGYKANEQFF.

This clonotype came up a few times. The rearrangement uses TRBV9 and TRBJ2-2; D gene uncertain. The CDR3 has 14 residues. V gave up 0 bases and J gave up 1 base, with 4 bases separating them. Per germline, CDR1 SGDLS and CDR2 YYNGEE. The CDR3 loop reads CASSVEVNTGELFF. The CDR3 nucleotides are TGTGCCAGCAGCGTAGAGGTGAACACCGGGGAGCTGTTTTTT.

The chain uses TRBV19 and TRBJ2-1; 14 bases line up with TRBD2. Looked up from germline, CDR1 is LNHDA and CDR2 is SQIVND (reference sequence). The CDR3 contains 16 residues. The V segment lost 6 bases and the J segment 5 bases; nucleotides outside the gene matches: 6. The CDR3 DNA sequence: TGTGCCAGTAGACCCAAGGGACTAGCGGGGGACAATGAGCAGTTCTTC. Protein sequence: CASRPKGLAGDNEQFF.